Here is one T cell receptor beta chain with its context. The antigen is unknown. This sample stems from a study of molecular identifiers for immune sequencing clone quantification. Study-level results: It was shown that clones above 20 RNA copies held over 97% of effector molecules, but under 1% in naive cells.

Preparation methods for the bulk TCR libraries were those previously described, with listed TCR primers. TCRdb independently ran MiXCR on the PCR reads; one entry per CDR3 protein. The top ten clones hold roughly 0.79% of a sample with around 470,000 distinct CDR3 sequences, less than 30% of them seen once. This receptor was identified in a human donor in good health. Some libraries in this study had Jurkat cell RNA spiked in. Sequences were obtained from naive CD8+ T cells from blood, with Jurkat cell RNA spiked in. Sample subset: FACS-sorted CD8+CD4-CCR7+CD45RA+ naive T cells.

The CDR3 sequence: CASTLGLAVQETQYF. The CDR3 nucleotides are TGTGCCAGCACACTGGGACTAGCGGTACAAGAGACCCAGTACTTC. The rearrangement joins TRBV3-1 to TRBJ2-5; 11 positions agree with TRBD2. V shed 7 bases, J shed 2 bases, and the junction held 6 bases outside the gene matches. There are 15 residues in the CDR3. Germline assignment: CDR1 LGHDT and CDR2 YNNKEL (reference sequence).